This T cell receptor (beta chain) was retrieved from a study of T cell changes during pregnancy in multiple sclerosis. CDR1 LGHNA and CDR2 YNFKEQ come from the germline V gene. The CDR3 has 18 amino acids. Losses at the gene ends were 1 base for V and 2 bases for J; bases not matched to a gene: 6. Profiling relied on immunoSEQ multiplex PCR, and the TCRdb table lists in-frame clones only, not all of them. The repertoire includes 30,000 to 40,000 clones, approximately 90% of them detected once, and 3.5% sits in the top ten. This sequence originates from a female donor with multiple sclerosis, enrolled in a pregnancy study. The chain has TRBV4-2 and TRBJ2-3; TRBD2 aligns across 13 bases. The material sequenced was CD8+ T cells from peripheral blood mononuclear cells, taken in the third trimester of pregnancy. The CDR3 bases are TGTGCCAGCAGCCAAGCTAAAGGGACTAGCGGGACCACAGATACGCAGTATTTT. Its protein product is CASSQAKGTSGTTDTQYF.